The 13 T cell receptor beta chains given below trace back to one sample, sequenced in a study of T cell repertoires in cytomegalovirus infection. TCRdb redid the calling of the reads with MiXCR, one entry per CDR3 protein. The sample consists of roughly 640,000 distinct CDR3 sequences, about 24% of them appearing once. Sequencing was performed on CD8+ T cells from PBMCs. These receptors were taken from a human donor in good health (CMV status not recorded). Some clones in this sample may be carry-over from other donors' samples.

The chain uses TRBV29-1 and TRBJ2-3; no firm D call. CDR3 size: 12 residues. In germline, CDR1 is SQVTM, CDR2 ANQGSEA. Trimming pared 8 bases from V and 3 bases from J, leaving 12 bases between. The CDR3 DNA follows: TGCAGCCAGGACGTAGGGACAGATACGCAGTATTTT. Translation gives CSQDVGTDTQYF.

The V gene is TRBV29-1, the J gene TRBJ2-7; possibly TRBD1 for D (5 bases). Germline V lookup: CDR1 SQVTM, CDR2 ANQGSEA. Trimming took 1 base from V and 0 from J, leaving 16 bases between them. The CDR3 loop spans 16 amino acids. The CDR3 DNA sequence: TGCAGCGTTGAAGGGTATAAAGGACACACCTCCTACGAGCAGTACTTC. It yields the protein CSVEGYKGHTSYEQYF.

This clonotype occurred a few times. The gene calls are TRBV13 and TRBJ1-4, with D possibly being TRBD1 (5 bases). Trimming stripped 4 bases from V and 0 bases from J, with 9 bases between. The CDR3 extends over 15 amino acids. CDR1 is PRHDT and CDR2 is FYEKMQ in the germline V gene (reference sequence). This CDR3 reads CASSSTRATNEKLFF. In DNA form, the CDR3 reads TGTGCCAGCAGCTCGACCAGGGCAACTAATGAAAAACTGTTTTTT.

This clonotype was detected a few times. This chain uses TRBV20-1 with TRBJ1-2; 7 bases fit TRBD1. CDR1 and CDR2 from the germline V gene are DFQATT and SNEGSKA (reference sequence). V shed 0 bases, J shed 2 bases, and the junction held 15 bases outside the gene matches. This CDR3 region has 18 residues. CDR3 DNA: TGCAGTGCTAGAGATGAACCCCGGGACAGCCTAGGAAACTATGGCTACACCTTC. Residues: CSARDEPRDSLGNYGYTF.

This clonotype has a handful of counts. The chain employs TRBV4-1 and TRBJ2-1; 7 nucleotides align to TRBD1. From germline, CDR1 is MGHRA and CDR2 YSYEKL. The trim removed 1 base at V and 16 bases at J, leaving 13 bases unmatched. This CDR3 is 14 amino acids long. DNA of the CDR3: TGCGCCAGCAGCCAAGGTCCAGGGGGTGAAAACAACTTCTTC. Its translation: CASSQGPGGENNFF.

J is TRBJ2-4 and V is TRBV5-6; tentatively, D is TRBD1 or TRBD2 (5 bases each). Germline V gene lookup returns CDR1 SGHDT and CDR2 YYEEEE. The CDR3 has 15 amino acids. V was cut by 0 bases and J by 1 base, with 8 bases left in between. DNA of the CDR3: TGTGCCAGCAGCTTGGAGGGGAGCGCCAAAAACATTCAGTACTTC. Protein: CASSLEGSAKNIQYF.

This clonotype was found many times. The V and J genes are TRBV4-2 and TRBJ2-2; D possibly uses TRBD1 or TRBD2 (6 bases each). Per the germline V gene, CDR1 is LGHNA and CDR2 is YNFKEQ. The V end was cut by 1 base, the J end by 6 bases, with 24 bases between. The CDR3 has 19 residues. The CDR3 region has the DNA TGTGCCAGCAGCCAAGCGGCTCGGGGGCGCCTTGGCGACGCCGGGGAGCTGTTTTTT. Its translation is CASSQAARGRLGDAGELFF.

This clonotype showed up many times. The rearrangement links TRBV7-8 to TRBJ2-2; the match to TRBD1 covers 8 bases. CDR3 length: 17 amino acids. Germline-derived CDR1 and CDR2 are SGHVS and FQNEAQ. V shed 1 base, J shed 1 base, and the junction held 5 bases outside the gene matches. The CDR3, as DNA: TGTGCCAGCAGCTTAGGAGGCGGGACAGGGAACACCGGGGAGCTGTTTTTT. Translation: CASSLGGGTGNTGELFF. Looking up the rest from reference TRBV7-8 and TRBJ2-2 gives the full variable domain: GAGVSQSPRYKVAKRGQDVALRCDPISGHVSLFWYQQALGQGPEFLTYFQNEAQLDKSGLPSDRFFAERPEGSVSTLKIQRTQQEDSAVYLCASSLGGGTGNTGELFFGEGSRLTVL.

Comment on this clonotype: One end of the junction varies from germline; a read error may be responsible. J is TRBJ2-2 and V is TRBV6-2 or TRBV6-3; 8 bases map to TRBD2. The CDR3 is 14 amino acids. Germline V lookup: CDR1 MNHEY, CDR2 SVGEGT. CDR3 coding DNA: TGTGTCAGCAGAGCAACGGGGGGGACCGGGGAGCTGTTTTTT. This encodes CVSRATGGTGELFF.

This clonotype occurred many times. The chain is built from TRBV7-8 and TRBJ2-2, with 7 bases matching TRBD2. The germline V gene encodes CDR1 SGHVS and CDR2 FQNEAQ. The trim removed 0 bases at V and 8 bases at J, leaving 12 bases unmatched. CDR3 size: 17 residues. Here the CDR3 DNA reads TGTGCCAGCAGCTTAGCACTTGGGACTAACCCCTCTGGGGAGCTGTTTTTT. Protein: CASSLALGTNPSGELFF.

This clonotype was detected only a few times. This chain joins TRBV4-1 and TRBJ2-2; D gene ambiguous. The germline V gene has CDR1 MGHRA and CDR2 YSYEKL. V was cut by 3 bases and J by 0 bases, with 5 bases left in between. The CDR3 extends over 14 amino acids. The CDR3 region is CASSHSANTGELFF. CDR3 coding DNA: TGCGCCAGCAGCCATTCAGCGAACACCGGGGAGCTGTTTTTT.

This clonotype was counted only a few times. The CDR3 sequence is CASSIAGGKAYEQYF. As DNA, the CDR3 is TGTGCCAGCAGCATAGCGGGGGGGAAAGCCTACGAGCAGTACTTC. This chain connects TRBV14 to TRBJ2-7; 11 nucleotides align to TRBD2. After removal of 5 bases from V and 2 bases from J, the junction contained 5 bases not matched to a gene. The CDR3 covers 15 residues. Germline lookup yields CDR1 SGHDN and CDR2 FVKESK.

This clonotype was counted a few times. Here the CDR3 DNA reads TGCAGCGTTTACAGGGGTGAAGCTTTCTTT. It codes for CSVYRGEAFF. The chain has TRBV29-1 and TRBJ1-1; 7 nucleotides align to TRBD1. With 5 bases clipped from V and 7 bases from J, the junction kept 1 base outside the gene matches. The CDR3 extends over 10 amino acids. The V gene's germline CDR1 is SQVTM and CDR2 ANQGSEA.